The rows below give T cell receptor beta chains drawn from one sample of a study of cytomegalovirus exposure and HLA in healthy donors. Here immunoSEQ multiplex PCR was the method, and the copy in TCRdb shows in-frame clones only, minus some. The sample lists tens of thousands of clones; 94% were seen once. The sample was PBMCs. These receptors came from a woman younger than 30 in good health and CMV-seropositive. CDR3s include the opening cysteine and the closing phenylalanine or tryptophan. A D gene is named only where the DNA matches it firmly.

d_gene	j_gene	v_gene	CDR3aa
.	TRBJ2-3	TRBV27	CASRPQGSDTQYF
.	TRBJ1-3	TRBV4-2	CASSQGGEGGYTIYF
TRBD2	TRBJ2-7	TRBV5-1	CASSLALAGGTSSYEQYF
TRBD2	TRBJ2-1	TRBV18	CASSPPSSLAGNNEQFF
.	TRBJ2-1	TRBV20-1	CSASVGTEQFF
TRBD2	TRBJ2-3	TRBV28	CASSIPGLAGGSTDTQYF
TRBD2	TRBJ2-1	TRBV9	CASSAGGLSYNEQFF
.	TRBJ1-4	TRBV7-9	CASSLTDPTTNEKLFF
.	TRBJ2-5	TRBV4-1	CASSQVVTARETQYF
.	TRBJ2-5	TRBV4-2	CASSQGGGQGFLETQYF
.	TRBJ1-4	TRBV30	CAWSVGGATGKLFF
TRBD1	TRBJ1-4	TRBV7-9	CASSLVGTGGYVEKLFF
TRBD1	TRBJ1-1	TRBV27	CASSPSYRGRWAETEAFF
.	TRBJ1-5	TRBV5-5	CASSLGSGDQPQHF
TRBD2	TRBJ2-7	TRBV5-1	CASSAGTGGYEQYF
TRBD2	TRBJ2-7	TRBV19	CASSIGSGRASGEQYF
.	TRBJ2-7	TRBV14	CASSQGHYYPYEQYF
.	TRBJ2-7	TRBV7-3	CASSLSGRPHEQYF
TRBD1	TRBJ1-1	TRBV10-3	CAISAIAFGTDRLVAFF
.	TRBJ1-6	TRBV30	CAWTLQDYNSPLHF
.	TRBJ1-5	TRBV4-3	CASSQDRANQPQHF
TRBD2	TRBJ2-1	TRBV6-1	CASSLAGHNEQFF
TRBD2	TRBJ2-6	TRBV2	CASSGGSGANVLTF
TRBD1	TRBJ1-2	TRBV7-8	CASSILQGANLGGYTF
.	TRBJ2-7	TRBV28	CASSPRAYEQYF
TRBD2	TRBJ2-2	TRBV4-1	CASSQARAGVPGELFF
.	TRBJ2-7	TRBV5-4	CASSLGSGYEQYF
TRBD1	TRBJ1-2	TRBV7-2	CASSRQGVALYGYTF
TRBD1	TRBJ2-2	TRBV27	CASSRRQGAVGELFF
TRBD1	TRBJ2-7	TRBV6-6	CASSPLRGQGNYEQYF
.	TRBJ1-4	TRBV9	CASSPNSGWGEKLFF
TRBD2	TRBJ2-7	TRBV19	CASSMVAGFSYEQYF
TRBD1	TRBJ1-5	TRBV9	CASGTGAKPQHF
TRBD1	TRBJ2-7	TRBV11-2	CASSGRQGGYEQYF
.	TRBJ2-2	TRBV5-1	CASTRQGLYTGELFF
TRBD2	TRBJ2-7	TRBV9	CASSARGRDEQYF
TRBD1	TRBJ2-2	TRBV6-1	CASRDRAGTGELFF
TRBD1	TRBJ1-1	TRBV7-8	CASSRRGQLNTEAFF
.	TRBJ1-1	TRBV4-3	CASSSRVSKDTEAFF
TRBD1	TRBJ2-2	TRBV6-1	CASSEVQGVNTGELFF
TRBD1	TRBJ2-5	TRBV6-5	CASSYSGTEETQYF
.	TRBJ1-1	TRBV2	CASSELWWATVSEAFF
TRBD1	TRBJ1-1	TRBV19	CASSWRGLSSDTEAFF
TRBD1	TRBJ2-7	TRBV4-3	CASSLGQGGDEQYF
TRBD2	TRBJ2-5	TRBV29-1	CSVDDGLAPQETQYF
.	TRBJ2-2	TRBV9	CASSVAGSVWPGELFF
.	TRBJ1-2	TRBV30	CAWTRGEDGYTF
.	TRBJ1-1	TRBV7-3	CASSLSGDTEAFF
.	TRBJ2-5	TRBV6-1	CASSDWGTGETQYF
TRBD1	TRBJ1-5	TRBV5-6	CASSSRYGTGTNQPQHF
.	TRBJ1-6	TRBV2	CASSESRAPGSPLHF
.	TRBJ2-7	TRBV7-2	CASSSYKTGHGYEQYF
.	TRBJ1-1	TRBV6-6	CASRPNPSTEAFF
TRBD2	TRBJ2-7	TRBV5-4	CASSLDQTSAGYEQYF
.	TRBJ1-2	TRBV18	CASSPRTVYNGYTF